This entry concerns a single T cell receptor beta chain. Antigen specificity is unknown. TCRdb's copy holds only in-frame clones and misses some; the assay was immunoSEQ multiplex PCR. Of some 2 million clones in the sample, 85% to 95% were seen once. Trimming cost V 9 bases and J 7 bases, with 16 bases left between them. The V gene's germline CDR1 is LNHNV and CDR2 YYDKDF (reference sequence). CDR3 length: 12 amino acids. Positive CCR7 selection of CD45RO-negative cells yielded the naive CD8 cells, and terminally differentiated effector memory CD45RA+ cells were excluded. Participating donors were healthy, HIV-negative adults free of recent acute infections or vaccinations. The source of the sample is a study of shared clonotypes between healthy human individuals. About the study: Donor composition was a couple of women and three men, aged 18 to 49.

The study's findings and limits: Owing to a small donor count, the genetic and exposure-history diversity represented was limited.

The chain employs TRBV15 and TRBJ2-7; possibly TRBD1 or TRBD2 for D (6 bases each). The sequenced sample was naive CD8+ T cells sorted from blood. This sequence was found in a man aged 18-30 years in good health. The DNA of the CDR3 is TGTGCCACTAAACTAGGGGGGCGGGAGCAGTACTTC. Its protein is CATKLGGREQYF.